This T cell receptor beta chain was recorded in a study of cytomegalovirus exposure and HLA in healthy donors. Study results and limitations: Sequencing had likely introduced a cluster of highly shared sequence variants as an artifact. Most TCR sequences showed up rarely, but some public TCRs showed up in many donors. The availability of immune exposure information extended only to CMV serostatus. A later examination showed that TCR association rates differed by HLA locus, with DRB1 most and HLA-C fewest.

Worth noting for this clone: The antigen remains undetermined.

A multiplex PCR was run with 60 Vbeta primers and 13 Jbeta primers. Here immunoSEQ multiplex PCR was the method, and the copy in TCRdb shows in-frame clones only, minus some. The table shows fewer than 150,000 clones, with roughly 79% occurring only once. The sequenced sample was PBMCs. The receptor was derived from a man in his thirties or forties in good health and CMV-seronegative.

CDR3 sequence reads: CASSLGSQGYGYTF. CDR3 bases: TGTGCCAGCAGTTTAGGCAGCCAGGGCTATGGCTACACCTTC. V usage is TRBV27 and J usage is TRBJ1-2; tentatively, D is TRBD1 (5 bases). Germline loops: CDR1 MNHEY, CDR2 SMNVEV (reference sequence). The CDR3 totals 14 residues. Trimming pared 2 bases from V and 4 bases from J, leaving 11 bases between.